Each of the 20 T cell receptor beta chains below was sequenced from the same sample in a study of blood T cells in healthy people across ages. With a J-beta primer mix and a sample-barcoded 5' primer, a second PCR ran about 6 to 11 cycles. Via MiXCR, TCRdb re-called the 5' RACE reads, giving one row per CDR3 protein. The sample contains roughly 1.4 million distinct CDR3 sequences, approximately 59% of which appear only once. Sequencing was carried out using blood. All receptors come from a man between 18 and 35 years old in good health.

CDR3 sequence (DNA): TGTGCCAGCAGCGCCGGGACGAGAGATAATTCACCCCTCCACTTT. This codes for CASSAGTRDNSPLHF. This chain links TRBV9 with TRBJ1-6, with a possible D match to TRBD1 (5 bases). The CDR3 totals 15 residues. Germline-derived CDR1 and CDR2 are SGDLS and YYNGEE. Trimming took off 3 bases at V and 5 bases at J, with 12 bases between the two ends. Based on the CDR3 plus reference TRBV9 and TRBJ1-6, the full variable domain is DSGVTQTPKHLITATGQRVTLRCSPRSGDLSVYWYQQSLDQGLQFLIQYYNGEERAKGNILERFSAQQFPDLHSELNLSSLELGDSALYFCASSAGTRDNSPLHFGNGTRLTVT.

The chain links TRBV29-1 to TRBJ2-5, with D tentatively TRBD2 (7 bases). Between the trimmed V and J ends, which lost 3 bases and 4 bases, there was a span of 15 bases. The CDR3 covers 14 residues. Germline CDR1 reads SQVTM; CDR2 reads ANQGSEA. This chain's CDR3 is CSVDFFGGRETQYF. The CDR3, as DNA: TGCAGCGTTGATTTTTTCGGGGGGCGAGAGACCCAGTACTTC.

This rearrangement joins TRBV20-1 to TRBJ2-4; TRBD2 might be the D (6 bases). CDR3 length: 14 residues. CDR1 is DFQATT and CDR2 is SNEGSKA in the germline V gene (reference sequence). Trimming took off 6 bases at V and 1 base at J, with 13 bases between the two ends. The CDR3 sequence: CSASGGPAKNIQYF. As DNA, the CDR3 is TGCAGTGCCAGCGGAGGGCCGGCCAAAAACATTCAGTACTTC.

The chain combines TRBV25-1 with TRBJ2-5, with TRBD2 matching 10 bases. This CDR3 is built from 17 residues. Germline trimming cut 5 bases from V and 11 bases from J; bases unmatched to any gene: 20. Per germline, CDR1 MGHDK and CDR2 SYGVNS. Here the CDR3 reads CASSQLAGTIPRNEQYF. Written as DNA, the CDR3 is TGTGCCAGCAGTCAACTAGCGGGGACAATACCCAGGAATGAGCAGTACTTC.

The CDR3 DNA reads as TGCGCCAGCAGCTTGGGGACCTCCACGTACCAAGAGACCCAGTACTTC. Protein: CASSLGTSTYQETQYF. The chain employs TRBV5-1 and TRBJ2-5; no reliable D call. The CDR3 sequence is 16 residues long. Looked up from germline, CDR1 is SGHRS and CDR2 is YFSETQ. V lost 0 bases to trimming and J lost 0 bases, with 12 bases between them.

This rearrangement joins TRBV6-5 to TRBJ2-4; TRBD2 matches 7 bases. Germline lookup yields CDR1 MNHEY and CDR2 SVGAGI. The CDR3 runs to 16 residues. Trimming cost V 2 bases and J 13 bases; bases outside gene matches: 17. In nucleotides, the CDR3 is TGTGCCAGCAGTTACGATCCCGGCGGGAGATACAATGAGCAGTACTTC. Its translation is CASSYDPGGRYNEQYF.

This chain uses TRBV6-5 with TRBJ1-6; D call uncertain. From germline, CDR1 is MNHEY and CDR2 SVGAGI. This CDR3 has 16 amino acids. V lost 7 bases and J lost 0, with 13 bases in between. CDR3 residues: CASTDLLSSYNSPLHF. The CDR3 DNA follows: TGTGCCAGCACAGACCTCCTGAGCTCCTATAATTCACCCCTCCACTTT.

V is TRBV11-2 and J is TRBJ2-1; unclear D gene. V was trimmed by 3 bases and J by 5 bases, leaving 14 bases between them. The germline V gene encodes CDR1 SGHAT and CDR2 FQNNGV. This CDR3 is 15 amino acids long. The CDR3 region is CASSFGRSRDNEQFF. The CDR3 nucleotides are TGTGCCAGCAGCTTCGGGCGATCTCGGGACAATGAGCAGTTCTTC.

A note on this clonotype: It may be a read error: a sequence one base away is much more abundant. The chain joins TRBV20-1 to TRBJ2-7, with unresolved D. Germline assignment: CDR1 DFQATT and CDR2 SNEGSKA (reference sequence). The CDR3 consists of 13 residues. V lost 5 bases and J 2 bases, leaving 13 bases between the germline ends. In nucleotides, the CDR3 is TGCAGTGCTGATAACCAGGTCGCCTACGAGCAGTACTTC. Translation: CSADNQVAYEQYF.

The CDR3 here is CASSHTASNQPQHF. The CDR3 region has the DNA TGTGCCAGCAGCCACACGGCGAGCAATCAGCCCCAGCATTTT. The chain employs TRBV27 and TRBJ1-5; no definite D call. This CDR3 has 14 amino acids. Trimming stripped 6 bases from V and 1 base from J, with 10 bases between. Germline assignment: CDR1 MNHEY and CDR2 SMNVEV (reference sequence).

The CDR3 DNA reads as TGCAGTGCTTACAGGGAGTTGGATGCTTTCTTT. Its protein product is CSAYRELDAFF. This sequence joins TRBV20-1 and TRBJ1-1, with D maybe TRBD1 (6 bases). The V end lost 5 bases, the J end lost 11 bases, and 15 bases lay between the germline ends. The CDR3 has 11 residues. The germline gives CDR1 DFQATT, CDR2 SNEGSKA (reference sequence).

This clonotype was found once. The V gene is TRBV13, the J gene TRBJ2-1, with TRBD1 as a possible D gene (6 bases). With 4 bases removed from V and 5 bases from J, the gap between germline ends came to 15 bases. Looked up from germline, CDR1 is PRHDT and CDR2 is FYEKMQ (reference sequence). The CDR3 contains 15 residues. As DNA, the CDR3 is TGTGCCAGCAGCTCGGACCGGGACAAGAACAATGAGCAGTTCTTC. Its protein is CASSSDRDKNNEQFF.

This chain joins TRBV6-1 and TRBJ2-6; TRBD1 or TRBD2 may be the D gene (5 bases each). Trimming stripped 7 bases from V and 0 bases from J, with 13 bases between. There are 16 residues in the CDR3. The germline V gene has CDR1 MNHNS and CDR2 SASEGT. In nucleotides, the CDR3 is TGTGCCAGCAATACGGCAGGGAGCTCTGGGGCCAACGTCCTGACTTTC. This gives the protein CASNTAGSSGANVLTF.

V is TRBV24-1 and J is TRBJ2-2; D not certain. This CDR3 contains 14 residues. CDR1 and CDR2 (germline): KGHDR, SFDVKD. Trimming shortened V by 2 bases and J by 6 bases, and 9 bases separated the two germline ends. CDR3 nucleotide sequence: TGTGCCACCAGTGATTCCCAGCTTTCCGGGGAGCTGTTTTTT. This codes for CATSDSQLSGELFF.

The rearrangement uses TRBV10-3 and TRBJ2-5; no firm D call. Deletions cut 0 bases from V and 4 bases from J, with 6 bases between. Germline assignment: CDR1 ENHRY and CDR2 SYGVKD. This CDR3 has 13 amino acids. CDR3 DNA: TGTGCCATCAGTGAGTCCCCCCCAGAGACCCAGTACTTC. Amino acid sequence: CAISESPPETQYF.

This chain connects TRBV29-1 to TRBJ1-2; D ambiguous. The CDR3 consists of 12 residues. The V and J ends lost 2 bases and 2 bases respectively, with 6 bases between them. Germline lookup yields CDR1 SQVTM and CDR2 ANQGSEA. CDR3 sequence reads: CSVERVNYGYTF. The CDR3 nucleotides are TGCAGCGTTGAAAGGGTAAACTATGGCTACACCTTC. Drawing the rest from reference TRBV29-1 and TRBJ1-2, the complete variable domain is SAVISQKPSRDICQRGTSLTIQCQVDSQVTMMFWYRQQPGQSLTLIATANQGSEATYESGFVIDKFPISRPNLTFSTLTVSNMSPEDSSIYLCSVERVNYGYTFGSGTRLTVV.

The V call is TRBV20-1, the J call TRBJ1-2; D ambiguous. Germline CDR1 reads DFQATT; CDR2 reads SNEGSKA (reference sequence). The CDR3 has 11 residues. Between the trimmed V and J ends, which lost 4 bases and 5 bases, there was a span of 8 bases. The DNA of the CDR3 is TGCAGTGCTATGGTACTGTATGGCTACACCTTC. This sequence encodes CSAMVLYGYTF.

The chain couples TRBV5-1 to TRBJ2-7, with TRBD2 identical over 8 bases. The germline V gene has CDR1 SGHRS and CDR2 YFSETQ. J lost 2 bases, V lost 5 bases, and 9 bases had no gene match. The CDR3 contains 15 residues. CDR3 protein: CASSHLAGKAYEQYF. The CDR3 coding sequence is TGCGCCAGCAGTCACCTAGCGGGCAAGGCCTACGAGCAGTACTTC.

The V gene is TRBV30, the J gene TRBJ2-4, with D maybe TRBD1 (5 bases). Trimming took off 0 bases at V and 6 bases at J, with 15 bases between the two ends. The germline gives CDR1 GTSNPN, CDR2 SVGIG (reference sequence). The CDR3 extends over 15 amino acids. The CDR3 loop reads CAWSVDGAQGNIQYF. The CDR3 DNA reads TGTGCCTGGAGTGTCGATGGGGCCCAGGGAAACATTCAGTACTTC.

A word on this clonotype: The CDR3 end shows no conserved phenylalanine or tryptophan, and so a read error is likely. This sequence joins TRBV5-1 and TRBJ2-3; a weak D match, TRBD2 (6 bases). V was clipped by 5 bases and J by 2 bases, with 12 bases between them. This CDR3 has 14 amino acids. The germline V gene has CDR1 SGHRS and CDR2 YFSETQ. CDR3 loop: CASRPGTDTDTQYY. DNA of the CDR3: TGCGCCAGCAGACCCGGGACTGACACAGATACGCAGTATTAT.